The rows below give T cell receptor beta chains drawn from one sample of a study of blood T cell repertoires in COVID-19. Data came from immunoSEQ multiplex PCR; TCRdb stores just in-frame clones and leaves some out. The data hold 200,000 or so clones, with around 82% observed a single time. The source material was PBMCs or T cells enriched from blood (not recorded which). The receptors here all came from a middle-aged man who had recovered from COVID-19. The CDR3 runs from the conserved cysteine through the conserved F or W. The D gene is left open where the match is weak. A clone size is listed for some rows: how often the clone was seen (once, few, many), or a class if it is expanded.

>TRBJ1-1|TRBV11-3|TRBD1|once
TGTGCCAGCAGCTCTCGACAGGGGCTTGAAGCTTTCTTT
CASSSRQGLEAFF
>TRBJ1-2|TRBV12-3/TRBV12-4|TRBD1|few
TGTGCCAGCAGGACAGGGGAACACTATGGCTACACCTTC
CASRTGEHYGYTF
>TRBJ1-4|TRBV11-2|-|-
TGTGCCAGCAGCTTAGGAGGTGGGGGGTCGGGTGAAAAACTGTTTTTT
CASSLGGGGSGEKLFF
>TRBJ1-4|TRBV7-9|TRBD1|-
TGTGCCAGCAGCTCGACAGGGGAGGGGAATGAAAAACTGTTTTTT
CASSSTGEGNEKLFF
>TRBJ1-2|TRBV12-3/TRBV12-4|TRBD1|-
TGTGCCAGCAGCGGACAGGGAAGCGGCTACACCTTC
CASSGQGSGYTF
>TRBJ1-5|TRBV27|-|-
TGTGCCAGCAGTCCCGGGACAATTAGCAATCAGCCCCAGCATTTT
CASSPGTISNQPQHF
>TRBJ1-1|TRBV9|-|-
TGTGCCAGCAGCGAGGATGGGGGGGTCACTGAAGCTTTCTTT
CASSEDGGVTEAFF
>TRBJ1-4|TRBV7-2|-|once
TGTGCCAGCAGCTCCCCTGGGCAGAGCCCAACTAATGAAAAACTGTTTTTT
CASSSPGQSPTNEKLFF
>TRBJ2-2|TRBV18|TRBD1|-
TGTGCCAGCTCACCACCGGGACAGGGGGACTCCGGGGAGCTGTTTTTT
CASSPPGQGDSGELFF
>TRBJ1-4|TRBV5-1|-|-
TGCGCCAGCAGCGAAGAAGGACTGACTAGGCTGTTTTTT
CASSEEGLTRLFF
>TRBJ1-2|TRBV5-1|-|once
TGCGCCAGCAGCTTGAACGTCCAGGGCTCCCATGGCTACACCTTC
CASSLNVQGSHGYTF
>TRBJ1-2|TRBV28|-|-
TGTGCCAGCAGTACCAGTCGCTATGGCTACACCTTC
CASSTSRYGYTF
>TRBJ1-5|TRBV6-5|TRBD1|once
TGTGCCAGCATAGGGCCAGGGGGCGGTCAGCCCCAGCATTTT
CASIGPGGGQPQHF
>TRBJ2-1|TRBV5-4|-|-
TGTGCCAGCAGCTTGGTCGCGGCCTCCTACAATGAGCAGTTCTTC
CASSLVAASYNEQFF
>TRBJ2-3|TRBV19|TRBD1|-
TGTGCCAGTAGGGATCCGGGACAGGGTGTCTCAGATACGCAGTATTTT
CASRDPGQGVSDTQYF
>TRBJ1-1|TRBV9|TRBD1|-
TGTGCCAGCAGCGTAGAAGGAGACAGGGGATACACTGAAGCTTTCTTT
CASSVEGDRGYTEAFF
>TRBJ2-1|TRBV7-9|TRBD2|-
TGTGCCAGCAGCTTAGATCGGACTAGCGGGGCTATATCCTACAATGAGCAGTTCTTC
CASSLDRTSGAISYNEQFF
>TRBJ1-5|TRBV6-5|-|-
TGTGCCAGCACCCAGGGAAAAGGGCTCGGAGCCCAGCATTTT
CASTQGKGLGAQHF
>TRBJ1-6|TRBV28|-|few
TGTGCCAGCAGTTTCCGGGGAAGGTCCTATAATTCACCCCTCCACTTT
CASSFRGRSYNSPLHF
>TRBJ2-1|TRBV7-9|TRBD1|-
TGTGCCAGCAGCTTAGGACAGGGAGTGGGCGAGCAGTTCTTC
CASSLGQGVGEQFF
>TRBJ1-2|TRBV28|-|-
TGTGCCAGCAGTCAGGGGACGTATGGCTACACCTTC
CASSQGTYGYTF
>TRBJ1-6|TRBV2|-|-
TGTGCCAGCAGTCTTGGACAGAGTAATAATTCACCCCTCCACTTT
CASSLGQSNNSPLHF
>TRBJ1-5|TRBV6-6|-|-
TGTGCCAGCAGTCTTACAGGACCCCGCTATAGCAATCAGCCCCAGCATTTT
CASSLTGPRYSNQPQHF
>TRBJ2-1|TRBV7-8|TRBD2|-
TGTGCCAGCAGCTTAGTATGGCGGGGGGGAAACAATGAGCAGTTCTTC
CASSLVWRGGNNEQFF
>TRBJ1-2|TRBV4-2|-|-
TGTGCCAGCAGCCAAGAGGTTGAGGGCTACACCTTC
CASSQEVEGYTF
>TRBJ2-7|TRBV15|TRBD1|-
TGTGCCACCAGCCCCGGGGGGACAGGGAGGCAGTACTTC
CATSPGGTGRQYF
>TRBJ1-2|TRBV30|TRBD1|-
TGTGCCTGGACCCCCGGACAGGGGAACTATGGCTACACCTTC
CAWTPGQGNYGYTF
>TRBJ1-2|TRBV28|-|-
TGTGCCAGCACCCAGACAAGCTATGGCTACACCTTC
CASTQTSYGYTF
>TRBJ2-7|TRBV6-2/TRBV6-3|TRBD1|-
TGTGCCAGCAGTTACTCGGGGGACAGTTTCTACGAGCAGTACTTC
CASSYSGDSFYEQYF